This is a list of T cell receptor beta chains from one sample in a study of hypomethylating agent response in myelodysplastic syndrome. Measured with immunoSEQ multiplex PCR; TCRdb has only the in-frame clones, and not every one. In the table there are 5,400 or so clones, approximately 82% of which are singletons. Sequences were derived from bone marrow, sampled before or after starting hypomethylating agent treatment for myelodysplastic syndrome (not recorded which). The receptors derive from a human donor with myelodysplastic syndrome. Both conserved end residues are part of each CDR3. The order of the fields is J gene, clone size, D gene, V gene, CDR3 protein, CDR3 DNA. The D gene is left open where the match is weak. The listing skips clone size in some rows; elsewhere it reads once, few, many or a size class.

TRBJ2-1	-	TRBD1	TRBV4-1	CASSKKTGATAYNEQFF	TGCGCCAGCAGCAAAAAAACAGGGGCCACCGCCTACAATGAGCAGTTCTTC
TRBJ2-1	once	-	TRBV5-1	CASRLTGPSYNEQFF	TGCGCCAGCAGATTGACAGGCCCCTCCTACAATGAGCAGTTCTTC
TRBJ1-2	-	TRBD1	TRBV27	CASAQGAGGYTF	TGTGCCAGCGCACAGGGGGCGGGAGGCTACACCTTC
TRBJ1-1	-	-	TRBV9	CASSVAGVNTEAFF	TGTGCCAGCAGCGTAGCAGGAGTGAACACTGAAGCTTTCTTT
TRBJ1-2	-	-	TRBV6-5	CASSYSANYGYTF	TGTGCCAGCAGTTACTCAGCAAACTATGGCTACACCTTC
TRBJ1-4	-	-	TRBV5-1	CASSLQRGNEKLFF	TGCGCCAGCAGCTTGCAGCGGGGGAATGAAAAACTGTTTTTT
TRBJ2-7	-	TRBD1	TRBV27	CASRPTGSPSYEQYF	TGTGCCAGCAGACCGACAGGGTCCCCCTCCTACGAGCAGTACTTC
TRBJ1-4	-	-	TRBV4-1	CASSQVRSGVNEKLFF	TGCGCCAGCAGCCAAGTTAGGTCAGGGGTTAATGAAAAACTGTTTTTT
TRBJ2-2	medium-sized	-	TRBV5-1	CASSLGGPKSGANTGELFF	TGCGCCAGCAGCTTGGGCGGCCCGAAGTCGGGGGCGAACACCGGGGAGCTGTTTTTT
TRBJ1-1	-	-	TRBV2	CASSELGVRNTEAFF	TGTGCCAGCAGTGAATTGGGGGTTAGGAACACTGAAGCTTTCTTT
TRBJ1-4	-	-	TRBV4-1	CASSQVTVTNEKLFF	TGCGCCAGCAGCCAAGTAACAGTAACTAATGAAAAACTGTTTTTT
TRBJ2-1	-	-	TRBV5-7	CASSLWGITYNEQFF	TGTGCCAGCAGCTTGTGGGGGATAACCTACAATGAGCAGTTCTTC
TRBJ1-1	-	-	TRBV6-5	CASSPNQVNTEAFF	TGTGCCAGCAGTCCTAATCAGGTGAACACTGAAGCTTTCTTT
TRBJ2-7	-	-	TRBV27	CASSLSGTFKYEQYF	TGTGCCAGCAGTTTAAGTGGGACGTTCAAGTACGAGCAGTACTTC
TRBJ2-3	once	-	TRBV4-2	CASSQDNSRYFADTQYF	TGTGCCAGCAGCCAAGATAACAGCAGGTACTTTGCAGATACGCAGTATTTT
TRBJ2-3	once	-	TRBV5-4	CASRSGFNTDTQYF	TGTGCCAGCCGCTCCGGCTTTAACACAGATACGCAGTATTTT
TRBJ2-1	-	TRBD2	TRBV9	CASSVVRGGSGGAYNEQFF	TGTGCCAGCAGCGTAGTAAGAGGGGGTAGCGGGGGGGCCTACAATGAGCAGTTCTTC
TRBJ1-2	-	-	TRBV30	CAWSVTGGIYGYTF	TGTGCCTGGAGTGTCACGGGCGGAATCTATGGCTACACCTTC
TRBJ1-3	-	-	TRBV6-5	CASSYSGISGNTIYF	TGTGCCAGCAGTTACTCGGGCATTTCGGGAAACACCATATATTTT
TRBJ2-2	-	-	TRBV7-9	CASSYRLPTNTGELFF	TGTGCCAGCAGCTATCGACTGCCGACGAACACCGGGGAGCTGTTTTTT
TRBJ2-5	-	-	TRBV30	CAWSRTSETQYF	TGTGCCTGGAGTAGGACTTCAGAGACCCAGTACTTC
TRBJ2-7	-	TRBD2	TRBV7-8	CASSLGVMTSGDDEQYF	TGTGCCAGCAGCTTAGGGGTGATGACTAGCGGGGACGACGAGCAGTACTTC
TRBJ1-1	-	-	TRBV10-1	CASSKGEGTEAFF	TGCGCCAGCAGTAAGGGAGAGGGCACTGAAGCTTTCTTT
TRBJ2-1	-	TRBD2	TRBV11-2	CASSPGLARYEQFF	TGTGCCAGCAGCCCGGGACTAGCGAGATATGAGCAGTTCTTC
TRBJ2-7	few	-	TRBV27	CASSFMGTGEQYF	TGTGCCAGCAGTTTCATGGGAACTGGCGAGCAGTACTTC
TRBJ1-4	-	-	TRBV6-1	CATSLGQWKEKLFF	TGTGCCACCAGCCTGGGGCAGTGGAAGGAAAAACTGTTTTTT
TRBJ2-3	-	TRBD2	TRBV6-4	CASSDSSGGADTQYF	TGTGCCAGCAGTGACTCTAGCGGGGGGGCAGATACGCAGTATTTT
TRBJ1-2	few	-	TRBV30	CAWNVGEVGGYTF	TGTGCCTGGAATGTAGGGGAAGTGGGGGGCTACACCTTC
TRBJ1-2	-	-	TRBV5-6	CASSLEVGGPSLYGYTF	TGTGCCAGCAGCTTGGAGGTGGGGGGGCCCTCCCTCTATGGCTACACCTTC
TRBJ1-5	-	-	TRBV6-4	CASSEGEGYQPQHF	TGTGCCAGCAGTGAAGGAGAGGGTTATCAGCCCCAGCATTTT
TRBJ2-3	-	-	TRBV2	CASSEEYF	TGTGCCAGCAGTGAAGAGTATTTT
TRBJ2-2	-	-	TRBV2	CASNPNGNTGELFF	TGTGCCAGCAACCCTAATGGGAACACCGGGGAGCTGTTTTTT
TRBJ2-2	-	-	TRBV5-1	CASSLGQNTGELFF	TGCGCCAGCAGCTTGGGACAGAACACCGGGGAGCTGTTTTTT
TRBJ2-7	once	-	TRBV4-3	CASSQDPLTVDYEQYF	TGCGCCAGCAGCCAAGACCCCTTGACAGTGGACTACGAGCAGTACTTC
TRBJ2-7	-	TRBD1	TRBV5-5	CASSSLLKGASYEQYF	TGTGCCAGCAGCTCACTATTGAAGGGGGCGTCCTACGAGCAGTACTTC
TRBJ2-3	-	TRBD2	TRBV6-4	CASSDSSGGAPNTQYF	TGTGCCAGCAGTGACTCAAGCGGGGGGGCCCCTAATACGCAGTATTTT
TRBJ2-5	-	-	TRBV13	CASSLLGRKETQYF	TGTGCCAGCAGCCTCCTCGGACGGAAAGAGACCCAGTACTTC
TRBJ2-2	-	TRBD1	TRBV18	CASSPGTASGELFF	TGTGCCAGCTCACCCGGGACAGCCTCCGGGGAGCTGTTTTTT
TRBJ2-7	-	-	TRBV10-3	CAIRDPGADSYEQYF	TGTGCCATCAGGGACCCGGGGGCGGATTCCTACGAGCAGTACTTC
TRBJ1-2	-	-	TRBV6-4	CASSSNRDYGYTF	TGTGCCAGCAGTTCAAACAGGGATTATGGCTACACCTTC
TRBJ1-1	-	TRBD1	TRBV19	CASSHGQGFTEAFF	TGTGCCAGTAGTCACGGACAGGGGTTCACTGAAGCTTTCTTT
TRBJ2-2	-	TRBD1	TRBV6-1	CASSDPGQGGDTGELFF	TGTGCCAGCAGTGACCCTGGACAGGGGGGGGACACCGGGGAGCTGTTTTTT
TRBJ1-2	-	-	TRBV9	CASSGTGRVRGYTF	TGTGCCAGCAGCGGTACAGGGAGGGTTAGGGGCTACACCTTC
TRBJ1-1	few	-	TRBV19	CAQGLRNTEAFF	TGTGCTCAGGGGTTACGGAACACTGAAGCTTTCTTT
TRBJ2-1	-	-	TRBV4-1	CASSQGSNEQFF	TGCGCCAGCAGCCAAGGATCAAATGAGCAGTTCTTC
TRBJ2-2	-	-	TRBV5-4	CASSFQGGTGELFF	TGTGCCAGCAGCTTTCAGGGAGGCACCGGGGAGCTGTTTTTT
TRBJ2-7	-	-	TRBV30	CAWSPGAEQYF	TGTGCCTGGAGTCCAGGGGCCGAGCAGTACTTC
TRBJ2-4	-	-	TRBV6-6	CASTRGPADIQYF	TGTGCCAGCACCCGAGGCCCAGCGGACATTCAGTACTTC
TRBJ1-4	-	-	TRBV27	CASSVGRVSEKLFF	TGTGCCAGCAGTGTAGGGAGGGTATCGGAAAAACTGTTTTTT
TRBJ2-2	-	-	TRBV5-6	CASSLVSAILTGELFF	TGTGCCAGCAGCTTGGTGTCGGCTATTCTCACCGGGGAGCTGTTTTTT
TRBJ2-7	-	-	TRBV5-1	CASSLGSQVLPYEQYF	TGCGCCAGCAGCTTGGGGTCACAGGTCCTACCCTACGAGCAGTACTTC
TRBJ2-1	large	-	TRBV7-9	CASSQHDPPGEQFF	TGTGCCAGCAGCCAGCACGACCCTCCGGGGGAGCAGTTCTTC
TRBJ1-3	once	TRBD1	TRBV7-9	CASSPTGGDGNTIYF	TGTGCCAGCAGTCCGACAGGGGGCGATGGAAACACCATATATTTT
TRBJ2-7	-	-	TRBV19	CASSIRAGLSYEQYF	TGTGCCAGTAGTATAAGGGCAGGGCTTTCCTACGAGCAGTACTTC
TRBJ2-3	-	-	TRBV19	CASSYTITDTQYF	TGTGCCAGTAGCTACACTATCACAGATACGCAGTATTTT
TRBJ2-1	-	TRBD1	TRBV19	CASGTGVVYNEQFF	TGTGCCAGTGGGACAGGGGTCGTTTACAATGAGCAGTTCTTC
TRBJ1-1	-	TRBD1	TRBV7-9	CASSQQGTGASTEAFF	TGTGCCAGCAGCCAGCAAGGTACAGGGGCGAGCACTGAAGCTTTCTTT
TRBJ1-6	-	-	TRBV7-2	CASSQTGGSPLHF	TGTGCCAGCAGCCAGACGGGGGGTTCACCCCTCCACTTT